Below, 9 T cell receptor beta chains from the same sample are listed, as sequenced in a study of shared clonotypes between healthy human individuals. Assay: immunoSEQ multiplex PCR; the TCRdb copy retains only in-frame clones and omits some. The table lists 2 million to 2.5 million clones, approximately 93% of them singletons. The sample comprised naive CD4+ T cells from PBMCs. Subset meaning: CD45RA+ positively selected. Receptor source: a man younger than 35 in good health. Some clones in this sample may be carry-over from other donors' samples.

As regards this clone: The sample holds other DNA sequences that translate to the same CDR3. The chain has TRBV5-4 and TRBJ2-5, with a tentative D call TRBD1 (6 bases). Trimming cost V 4 bases and J 2 bases, with 9 bases left between them. Germline assignment: CDR1 SGHNT and CDR2 YYREEE (reference sequence). This CDR3 contains 13 residues. CDR3 DNA: TGTGCCAGCAGCCCCGGACAGCAAGAGACCCAGTACTTC. Protein: CASSPGQQETQYF.

The chain couples TRBV6-1 to TRBJ1-2; 7 nucleotides match TRBD1. CDR3 length: 17 amino acids. The germline V gene encodes CDR1 MNHNS and CDR2 SASEGT. V was pared by 4 bases and J by 2 bases, with 13 bases of the junction left unmatched. The CDR3 is CASSGRQGLSPNYGYTF. The CDR3, as DNA: TGTGCCAGCAGTGGGAGACAGGGTCTCTCGCCAAACTATGGCTACACCTTC.

The J gene is TRBJ2-7, the V gene TRBV28; 9 nucleotides agree with TRBD1. V was clipped by 3 bases and J by 6 bases; unmatched bases: 6. The CDR3 consists of 14 residues. Germline loops: CDR1 MDHEN, CDR2 SYDVKM. As DNA, the CDR3 is TGTGCCAGCAGTTTGGACAGGGGTTCAGGCGAGCAGTACTTC. As protein: CASSLDRGSGEQYF.

The chain combines TRBV5-1 with TRBJ1-5, with TRBD1 matching over 9 bases. After removal of 1 base from V and 4 bases from J, the junction contained 3 bases not matched to a gene. In germline, CDR1 is SGHRS, CDR2 YFSETQ. The CDR3 is 15 amino acids. The DNA for the CDR3 is TGCGCCAGCAGCTTGCAGGGACAGGGAAATCAGCCCCAGCATTTT. Encoded protein: CASSLQGQGNQPQHF.

The gene calls are TRBV19 and TRBJ2-2, with 10 nucleotides matching TRBD1. V lost 6 bases, J lost 3 bases, and 4 bases stayed unmatched. This CDR3 contains 15 residues. Germline assignment: CDR1 LNHDA and CDR2 SQIVND (reference sequence). The CDR3 sequence is CASSPGTGDTGELFF. The DNA of the CDR3 is TGTGCCAGTAGCCCCGGGACAGGGGACACCGGGGAGCTGTTTTTT.

The chain links TRBV27 to TRBJ2-5, with 12 bases identical to TRBD2. In germline, CDR1 is MNHEY, CDR2 SMNVEV (reference sequence). J gave up 5 bases and V 5 bases, and 15 bases lay outside the gene matches. The CDR3 is 18 residues long. CDR3 in DNA: TGTGCCAGCAGTCGACAGGGACTAGCGGGTGGGGCCGAGGAGACCCAGTACTTC. Its protein is CASSRQGLAGGAEETQYF.

The J gene is TRBJ2-7, the V gene TRBV9; 10 bases map to TRBD2. Germline CDR1 is SGDLS and CDR2 is YYNGEE. The junction had 3 bases not matched to a gene; V was cut back by 3 bases and J by 0 bases. This CDR3 is built from 15 residues. Here the CDR3 reads CASSDGTSASYEQYF. CDR3 nucleotides: TGTGCCAGCAGCGACGGGACTAGCGCCTCCTACGAGCAGTACTTC.

A remark on this clone: This same CDR3 is encoded by further DNA sequences in the sample. The gene calls are TRBV28 and TRBJ2-5, with unresolved D. The ends were cut back, 6 bases at V and 4 bases at J, with 6 bases in the middle. The germline CDR1 and CDR2 sequences are MDHEN and SYDVKM. This CDR3 region has 11 residues. The CDR3 sequence: CASRNRETQYF. The CDR3 DNA reads as TGTGCCAGCAGAAACCGAGAGACCCAGTACTTC.

The chain joins TRBV18 to TRBJ2-5; TRBD2 matches 7 bases. J gave up 5 bases and V 0 bases, and 6 bases lay outside the gene matches. Germline CDR1 KGHSH, CDR2 LQKENI. The CDR3 runs 15 residues. CDR3 sequence (DNA): TGTGCCAGCTCACCACCCCAGGGAGGGCACGAGACCCAGTACTTC. Amino acids: CASSPPQGGHETQYF.